This paragraph covers one T cell receptor (beta chain) sequence. The sample comes from a study of blood T cell repertoires in COVID-19. The wider study: Material from acute and convalescent COVID-19 was sourced from the United States, Italy and Spain. Sources were T cells, B-cell-depleted T cells, or PBMCs; the material itself was cDNA or gDNA.

CDR1 and CDR2 (germline): LGHDT, YNNKEL (reference sequence). V shed 1 base and J 1 base; nucleotides not matched to a gene: 8. This CDR3 region has 19 residues. As handled by the study authors: It was from reference gene primer amplification that nucleated cell counts were estimated. TCRdb's copy holds only in-frame clones and misses some; the assay was immunoSEQ multiplex PCR. Clonal size and the V and J genes are those of that table, whereas D and trimming came from the DNA. This table has 200,000 or so clones, roughly 80% appearing once. The sequence came from a young woman who had recovered from COVID-19. The sequencing sample was made of peripheral blood. The chain employs TRBV3-1 (or the pseudogene TRBV3-2) and TRBJ2-2; 11 bases match TRBD2. Written as DNA, the CDR3 is TGTGCCAGCAGCCAAGTCGGTAGGGGGACTAGCGGGAACACCGGGGAGCTGTTTTTT. Translating it yields CASSQVGRGTSGNTGELFF.